This TCR beta chain appears in the sequencing data of a study of cytomegalovirus exposure and HLA in healthy donors. Looking at the study overall: Findings of an earlier analysis included roughly 110 million unique TCR beta sequences from some 190 million T cells.

Per germline, CDR1 SGHNT and CDR2 YENEEA. CDR3 length: 18 amino acids. Trimming took 0 bases from V and 3 from J, leaving 20 bases between them. This PCR relied on a set of 60 Vbeta primers and 13 Jbeta primers. Sequencing was performed with immunoSEQ multiplex PCR; in TCRdb, only in-frame clones are kept and a portion is missing. The data hold roughly 150,000 clones, with around 68% observed a single time. The gene calls are TRBV11-3 and TRBJ1-1; D uncertain. The sequence was collected from a young man in good health and CMV-seropositive. What was sequenced was PBMCs. The CDR3, as DNA: TGTGCCAGCAGCTTAGATGAAAGTTTATCGGGTGGTGACACTGAAGCTTTCTTT. Translation: CASSLDESLSGGDTEAFF.